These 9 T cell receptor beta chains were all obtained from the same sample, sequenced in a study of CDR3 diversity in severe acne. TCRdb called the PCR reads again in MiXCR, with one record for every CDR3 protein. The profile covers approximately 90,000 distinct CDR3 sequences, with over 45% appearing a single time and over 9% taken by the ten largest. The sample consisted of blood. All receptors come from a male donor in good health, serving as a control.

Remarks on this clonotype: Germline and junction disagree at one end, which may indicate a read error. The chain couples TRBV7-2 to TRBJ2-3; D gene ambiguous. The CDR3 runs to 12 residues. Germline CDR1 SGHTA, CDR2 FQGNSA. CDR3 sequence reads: CASSPSTDTQRF. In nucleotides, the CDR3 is TGTGCCAGCAGCCCGAGCACAGATACGCAGCGTTTT.

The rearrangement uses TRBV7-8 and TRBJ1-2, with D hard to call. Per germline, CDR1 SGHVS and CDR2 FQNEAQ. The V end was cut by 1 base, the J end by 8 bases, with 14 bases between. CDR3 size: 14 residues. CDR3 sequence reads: CASSLGAFEGGYTF. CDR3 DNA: TGTGCCAGCAGCTTAGGAGCCTTCGAAGGAGGCTACACCTTC.

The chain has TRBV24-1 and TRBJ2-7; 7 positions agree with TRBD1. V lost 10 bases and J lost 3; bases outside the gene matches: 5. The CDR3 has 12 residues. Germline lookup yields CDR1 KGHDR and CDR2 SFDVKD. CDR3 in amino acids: CATDRDLYEQYF. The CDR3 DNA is TGTGCCACAGACAGGGACCTCTACGAGCAGTACTTC.

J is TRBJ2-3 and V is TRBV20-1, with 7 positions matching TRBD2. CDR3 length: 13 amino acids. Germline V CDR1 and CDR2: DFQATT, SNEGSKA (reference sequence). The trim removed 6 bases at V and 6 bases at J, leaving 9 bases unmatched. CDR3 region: CSARQAGTDTQYF. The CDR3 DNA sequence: TGCAGTGCCCGCCAAGCGGGAACGGATACGCAGTATTTT.

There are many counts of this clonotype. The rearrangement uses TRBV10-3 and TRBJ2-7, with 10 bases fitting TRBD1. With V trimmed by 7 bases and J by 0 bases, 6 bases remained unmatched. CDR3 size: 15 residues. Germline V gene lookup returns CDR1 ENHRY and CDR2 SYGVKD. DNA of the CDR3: TGTGCCATCATTAGGACAGGGGGGAGCTCCTACGAGCAGTACTTC. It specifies CAIIRTGGSSYEQYF.

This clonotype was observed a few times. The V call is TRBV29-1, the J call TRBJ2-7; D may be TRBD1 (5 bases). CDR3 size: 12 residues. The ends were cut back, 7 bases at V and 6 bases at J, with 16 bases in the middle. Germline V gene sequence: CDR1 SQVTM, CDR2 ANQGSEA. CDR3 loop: CSATEQVSEQYF. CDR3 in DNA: TGCAGCGCCACCGAACAGGTCTCCGAGCAGTACTTC.

The CDR3 nucleotides are TGTGCCAGCAGTTACGGGGCGGGACAGGTGATTTCCTACGAGCAGTACTTC. It yields the protein CASSYGAGQVISYEQYF. The chain employs TRBV6-5 and TRBJ2-7; the match to TRBD1 covers 8 bases. With 2 bases clipped from V and 1 base from J, the junction kept 10 bases outside the gene matches. The germline V gene has CDR1 MNHEY and CDR2 SVGAGI. The CDR3 runs 17 residues.

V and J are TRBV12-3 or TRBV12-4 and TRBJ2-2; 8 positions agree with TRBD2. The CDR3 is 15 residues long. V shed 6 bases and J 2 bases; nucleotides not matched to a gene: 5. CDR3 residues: CASREGLENTGELFF. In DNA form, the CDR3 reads TGTGCCAGCAGGGAGGGACTAGAAAACACCGGGGAGCTGTTTTTT.

The CDR3 DNA follows: TGTGCCAGCAGCGCGACGGGAAGGGGTACGCAGTATTTT. It translates to CASSATGRGTQYF. This chain connects TRBV2 to TRBJ2-3, with D possibly being TRBD1 or TRBD2 (5 bases each). CDR3 length equals 13 residues. V lost 6 bases and J lost 8, with 15 bases in between. Per the germline V gene, CDR1 is SNHLY and CDR2 is FYNNEI.